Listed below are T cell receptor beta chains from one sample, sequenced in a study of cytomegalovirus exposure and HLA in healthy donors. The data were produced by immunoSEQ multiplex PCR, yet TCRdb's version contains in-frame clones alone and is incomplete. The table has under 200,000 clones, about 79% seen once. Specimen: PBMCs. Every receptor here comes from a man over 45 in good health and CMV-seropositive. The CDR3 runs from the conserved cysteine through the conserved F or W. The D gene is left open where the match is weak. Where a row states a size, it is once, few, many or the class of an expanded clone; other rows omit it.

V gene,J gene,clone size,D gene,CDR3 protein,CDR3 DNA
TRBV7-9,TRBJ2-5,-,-,CASSLAGGQETQYF,TGTGCCAGCAGCTTGGCCGGGGGCCAAGAGACCCAGTACTTC
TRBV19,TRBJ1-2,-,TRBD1,CASSIRTGQDYGYTF,TGTGCCAGTAGTATAAGGACAGGCCAAGACTATGGCTACACCTTC
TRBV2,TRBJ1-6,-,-,CASTRQRDSPLHF,TGTGCCAGCACTCGACAAAGAGATTCACCCCTCCACTTT
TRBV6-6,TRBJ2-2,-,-,CASSRDTPNTGELFF,TGTGCCAGCAGCCGAGACACGCCGAACACCGGGGAGCTGTTTTTT
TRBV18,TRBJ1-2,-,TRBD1,CASSPDRDFYGYTF,TGTGCCAGCTCACCGGACAGGGATTTCTATGGCTACACCTTC
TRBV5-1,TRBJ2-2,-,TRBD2,CASSFSGGAVGELFF,TGCGCCAGCAGCTTTAGCGGGGGGGCCGTCGGGGAGCTGTTTTTT
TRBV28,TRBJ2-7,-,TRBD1,CASRRGHRGQKQYF,TGTGCCAGCAGGCGAGGGCACAGGGGGCAGAAGCAGTACTTC
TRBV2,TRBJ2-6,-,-,CASSDRVGANVLTF,TGTGCCAGCAGTGACAGGGTTGGGGCCAACGTCCTGACTTTC
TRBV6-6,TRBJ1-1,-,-,CASSLIENTEAFF,TGTGCCAGCAGTCTGATAGAGAACACTGAAGCTTTCTTT
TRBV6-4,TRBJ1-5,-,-,CASSDSMEDQPQHF,TGTGCCAGCAGTGACTCGATGGAGGATCAGCCCCAGCATTTT
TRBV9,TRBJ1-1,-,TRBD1,CASSVGGTGFAEAFF,TGTGCCAGCAGCGTAGGGGGGACAGGATTCGCTGAAGCTTTCTTT
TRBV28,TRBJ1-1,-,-,CASQPMKRRTEAFF,TGTGCCAGCCAACCCATGAAGAGGAGGACTGAAGCTTTCTTT
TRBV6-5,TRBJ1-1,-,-,CASIQGSRMNTEAFF,TGTGCCAGCATTCAGGGGAGTAGGATGAACACTGAAGCTTTCTTT
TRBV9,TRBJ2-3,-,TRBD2,CASSVGLAGGTQYF,TGTGCCAGCAGCGTCGGACTAGCGGGGGGAACGCAGTATTTT
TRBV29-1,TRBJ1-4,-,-,CSVQGVGEKLFF,TGCAGCGTTCAGGGTGTTGGCGAAAAACTGTTTTTT
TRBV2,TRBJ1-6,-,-,CASSEQAPILHNSPLHF,TGTGCCAGCAGTGAACAGGCGCCAATCCTACATAATTCACCCCTCCACTTT
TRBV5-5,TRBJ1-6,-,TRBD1,CASSRTGTGDSPLHF,TGTGCCAGCAGCCGGACCGGGACAGGAGATTCACCCCTCCACTTT
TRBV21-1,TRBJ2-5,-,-,CASSKGGTDQETQYF,TGTGCCAGCAGCAAAGGGGGGACAGACCAAGAGACCCAGTACTTC
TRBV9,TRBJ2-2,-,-,CASGGSTGELFF,TGTGCCAGCGGAGGATCCACCGGGGAGCTGTTTTTT
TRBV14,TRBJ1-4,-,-,CASSKMGHTTNEKLFF,TGTGCCAGCAGCAAAATGGGACATACAACTAATGAAAAACTGTTTTTT
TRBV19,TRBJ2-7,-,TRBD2,CASSWTSGSYEQYF,TGTGCCAGTAGTTGGACTAGCGGCTCCTACGAGCAGTACTTC
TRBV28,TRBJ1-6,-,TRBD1,CASHTDTGTGSNSPLHF,TGTGCCAGCCATACTGACACCGGGACAGGGAGTAACTCACCCCTCCACTTT
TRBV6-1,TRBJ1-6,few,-,CASTGPDLYNSPLHF,TGTGCCAGCACAGGCCCTGATCTTTATAATTCACCCCTCCACTTT
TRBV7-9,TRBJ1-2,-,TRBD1,CASSLLSGTGGYGYTF,TGTGCCAGCAGCTTATTATCCGGGACAGGGGGTTATGGCTACACCTTC
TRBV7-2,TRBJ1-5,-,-,CASSSRQIGNQPQHF,TGTGCCAGCAGCTCCCGACAGATTGGCAATCAGCCCCAGCATTTT
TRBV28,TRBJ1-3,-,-,CASRGGGSGNTIYF,TGTGCCAGCAGAGGGGGGGGGTCTGGAAACACCATATATTTT
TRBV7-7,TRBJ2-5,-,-,CASSLLAQETQYF,TGTGCCAGCAGCTTACTAGCTCAAGAGACCCAGTACTTC
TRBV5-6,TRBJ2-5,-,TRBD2,CASSGERGGRETQYF,TGTGCCAGCAGCGGGGAGCGGGGGGGCCGAGAGACCCAGTACTTC
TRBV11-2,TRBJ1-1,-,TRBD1,CASSPGQGFEAFF,TGTGCCAGCAGCCCTGGACAGGGCTTTGAAGCTTTCTTT
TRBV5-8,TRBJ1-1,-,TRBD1,CASRLPTGGNTEAFF,TGTGCCAGCCGGTTACCCACAGGGGGGAACACTGAAGCTTTCTTT
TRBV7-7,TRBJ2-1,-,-,CASSLDTYNEQFF,TGTGCCAGCAGCTTAGATACCTACAATGAGCAGTTCTTC
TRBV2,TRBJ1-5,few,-,CASSDSLSNQPQHF,TGTGCCAGCAGTGATAGTCTTTCAAATCAGCCCCAGCATTTT
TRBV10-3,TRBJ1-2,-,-,CAISEVLRLGYTF,TGTGCCATCAGTGAGGTTCTCAGGTTGGGCTACACCTTC
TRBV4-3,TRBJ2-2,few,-,CASSQEGKENEHRGAVF,TGCGCCAGCAGCCAAGAGGGTAAGGAGAACGAACACCGGGGAGCTGTTTTT
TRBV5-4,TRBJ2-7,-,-,CASSRPGSSAYEQYF,TGTGCCAGCAGCCGACCGGGATCCTCGGCCTACGAGCAGTACTTC
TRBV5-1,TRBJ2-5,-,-,CASMEGGRETQYF,TGCGCCAGCATGGAGGGGGGGCGCGAGACCCAGTACTTC
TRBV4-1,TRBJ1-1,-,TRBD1,CASSLRDRNTEAFF,TGCGCCAGCAGCCTCAGGGACAGGAACACTGAAGCTTTCTTT
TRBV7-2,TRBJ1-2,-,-,CASSLGVWGNYYGYTF,TGTGCCAGCAGCTTAGGCGTTTGGGGCAACTACTATGGCTACACCTTC
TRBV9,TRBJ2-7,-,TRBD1,CASSLGQGRYEQYF,TGTGCCAGCAGCTTAGGACAGGGGCGCTACGAGCAGTACTTC
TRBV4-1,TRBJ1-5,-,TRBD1,CASSQSRTGFGNQPQHF,TGCGCCAGCAGCCAATCAAGGACAGGGTTCGGTAATCAGCCCCAGCATTTT
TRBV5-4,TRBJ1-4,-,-,CASSLGATNEKLFF,TGTGCCAGCAGCTTGGGAGCAACTAATGAAAAACTGTTTTTT
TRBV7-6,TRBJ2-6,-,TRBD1,CASSLVGQGLLSGANVLTF,TGTGCCAGCAGCTTAGTCGGACAGGGGCTCCTCTCTGGGGCCAACGTCCTGACTTTC
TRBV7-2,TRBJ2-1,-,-,CASSLDGGGGQFF,TGTGCCAGCAGCTTAGATGGCGGGGGCGGTCAGTTCTTC
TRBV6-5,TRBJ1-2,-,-,CASSNLQGHGYTF,TGTGCCAGCAGTAACCTACAGGGTCATGGCTACACCTTC
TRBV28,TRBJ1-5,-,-,CASSYSNQPQHF,TGTGCCAGCAGCTATAGCAATCAGCCCCAGCATTTT
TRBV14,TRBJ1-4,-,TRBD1,CASSQHLGGGREKLFF,TGTGCCAGCAGCCAACATCTAGGGGGCGGACGTGAAAAACTGTTTTTT